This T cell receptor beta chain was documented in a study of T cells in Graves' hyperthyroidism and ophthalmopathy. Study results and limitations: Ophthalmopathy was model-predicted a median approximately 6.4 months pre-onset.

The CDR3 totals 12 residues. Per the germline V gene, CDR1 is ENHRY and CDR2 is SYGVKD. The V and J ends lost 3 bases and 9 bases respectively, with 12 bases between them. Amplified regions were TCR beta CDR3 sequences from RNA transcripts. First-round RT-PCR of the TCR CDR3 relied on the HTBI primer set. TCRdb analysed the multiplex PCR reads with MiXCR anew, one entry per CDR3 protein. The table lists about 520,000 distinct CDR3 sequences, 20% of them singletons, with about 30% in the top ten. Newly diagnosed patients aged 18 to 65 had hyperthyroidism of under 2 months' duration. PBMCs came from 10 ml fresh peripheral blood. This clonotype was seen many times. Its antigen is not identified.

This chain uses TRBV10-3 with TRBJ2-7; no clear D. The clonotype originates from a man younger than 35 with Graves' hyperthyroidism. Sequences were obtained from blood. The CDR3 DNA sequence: TGTGCCATCAGTGATTTTCAGGTTACGCAGTACTTC. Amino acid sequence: CAISDFQVTQYF.